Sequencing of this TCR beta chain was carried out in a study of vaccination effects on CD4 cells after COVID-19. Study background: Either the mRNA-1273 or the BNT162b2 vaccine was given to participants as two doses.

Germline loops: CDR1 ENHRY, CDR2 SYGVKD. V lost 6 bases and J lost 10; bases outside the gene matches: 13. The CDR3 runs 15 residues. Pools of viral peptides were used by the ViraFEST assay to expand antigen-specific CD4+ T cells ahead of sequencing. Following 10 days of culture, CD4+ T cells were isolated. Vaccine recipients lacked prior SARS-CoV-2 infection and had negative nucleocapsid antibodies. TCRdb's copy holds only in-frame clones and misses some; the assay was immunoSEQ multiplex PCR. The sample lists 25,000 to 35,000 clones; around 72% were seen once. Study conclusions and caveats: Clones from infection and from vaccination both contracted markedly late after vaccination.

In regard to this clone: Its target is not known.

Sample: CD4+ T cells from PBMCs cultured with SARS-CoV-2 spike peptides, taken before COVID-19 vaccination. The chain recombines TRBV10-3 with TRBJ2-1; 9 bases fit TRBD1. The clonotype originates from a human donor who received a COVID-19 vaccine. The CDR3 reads CAISGTGMGWGEQFF. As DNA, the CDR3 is TGTGCCATCAGCGGGACAGGGATGGGGTGGGGGGAGCAGTTCTTC.